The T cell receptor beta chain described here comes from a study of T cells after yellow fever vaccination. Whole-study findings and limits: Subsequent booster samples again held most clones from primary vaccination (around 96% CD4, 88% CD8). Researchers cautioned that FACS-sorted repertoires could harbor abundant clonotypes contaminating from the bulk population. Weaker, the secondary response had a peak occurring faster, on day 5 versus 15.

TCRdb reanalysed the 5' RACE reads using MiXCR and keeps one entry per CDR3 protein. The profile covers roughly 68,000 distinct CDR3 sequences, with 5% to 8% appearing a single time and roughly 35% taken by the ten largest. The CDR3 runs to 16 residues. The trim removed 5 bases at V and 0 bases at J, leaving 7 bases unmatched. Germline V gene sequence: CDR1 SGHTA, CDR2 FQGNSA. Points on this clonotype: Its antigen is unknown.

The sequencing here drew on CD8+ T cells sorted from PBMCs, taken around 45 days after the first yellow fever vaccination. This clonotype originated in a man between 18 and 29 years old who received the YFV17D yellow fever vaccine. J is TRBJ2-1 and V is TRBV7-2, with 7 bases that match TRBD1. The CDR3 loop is CASSPSQGHSYNEQFF. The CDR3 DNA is TGTGCCAGCAGCCCCTCACAGGGGCACTCCTACAATGAGCAGTTCTTC.